These T cell receptor beta chains were read from a single sample in a study of blood T cells in healthy people across ages. TCRdb re-called the 5' RACE reads with MiXCR, one entry per CDR3 protein. This repertoire shows 600,000 to 900,000 distinct CDR3 sequences, about a quarter found once; its top ten account for under 3%. These data were also filed under a second study, of T cells of mothers and their children.

Sequenced material: blood. The receptors come from a boy between 5 and 17 years old in good health. The CDR3 runs from the conserved cysteine through the conserved F or W. Each record gives: D gene, clone size, V gene, J gene, CDR3 DNA, CDR3 protein. D genes are given only for firm matches. A clone size is listed for some rows: how often the clone was seen (once, few, many), or a class if it is expanded.

D gene: TRBD1
clone size: NA
V gene: TRBV5-4
J gene: TRBJ2-5
CDR3 DNA: TGTGCCAGCAGCTTGGACAGGACAGGGTTCGGAGAGACCCAGTACTTC
CDR3 protein: CASSLDRTGFGETQYF

D gene: NA
clone size: NA
V gene: TRBV6-1
J gene: TRBJ1-2
CDR3 DNA: TGTGCCAGCAGTGCCCTGGTCAGGGCATTCGGGTCTAACTATGGCTACACCTTC
CDR3 protein: CASSALVRAFGSNYGYTF

D gene: TRBD1
clone size: few
V gene: TRBV7-3
J gene: TRBJ2-1
CDR3 DNA: TGTGCCAGCAGCTTCAGGGGGTCCAGGGATGAGCAGTTCTTC
CDR3 protein: CASSFRGSRDEQFF

D gene: NA
clone size: NA
V gene: TRBV2
J gene: TRBJ1-1
CDR3 DNA: TGTGCCAGCCGGCACGACGGTACAAGGACTGAAGCTTTCTTT
CDR3 protein: CASRHDGTRTEAFF

D gene: NA
clone size: NA
V gene: TRBV20-1
J gene: TRBJ2-5
CDR3 DNA: TGCAGTGCTGCGAGGGTTGGGCCAACGGAGACCCAGTACTTC
CDR3 protein: CSAARVGPTETQYF

D gene: TRBD2
clone size: few
V gene: TRBV20-1
J gene: TRBJ2-7
CDR3 DNA: TGCAGTGCTAGAGATCGGCTAGCGGGCGCCTACGAGCAGTACTTC
CDR3 protein: CSARDRLAGAYEQYF

D gene: NA
clone size: few
V gene: TRBV4-1
J gene: TRBJ2-2
CDR3 DNA: TGCGCCAGCAGCCACGATCTCCGCACCGGGACAACAAGAGAGCTGTTTTTT
CDR3 protein: CASSHDLRTGTTRELFF

D gene: TRBD1
clone size: NA
V gene: TRBV7-9
J gene: TRBJ2-7
CDR3 DNA: TGTGCCAGCACTACCGGGGACAGGGCCTACGAGCAGTACTTC
CDR3 protein: CASTTGDRAYEQYF

D gene: NA
clone size: NA
V gene: TRBV7-8
J gene: TRBJ1-2
CDR3 DNA: TGTGCCAGCAGCTTACAGCTCCTCTATGGCTACACCTTC
CDR3 protein: CASSLQLLYGYTF

D gene: TRBD1
clone size: NA
V gene: TRBV12-3/TRBV12-4
J gene: TRBJ1-2
CDR3 DNA: TGTGCCAGCAGCCAGGACAGGGGCGACTATGGCTACACCTTC
CDR3 protein: CASSQDRGDYGYTF

D gene: TRBD2
clone size: few
V gene: TRBV5-5
J gene: TRBJ2-5
CDR3 DNA: TGTGCCAGCAGTTCCGACACGGGAGGCACCCAGTACTTC
CDR3 protein: CASSSDTGGTQYF

D gene: NA
clone size: few
V gene: TRBV7-2
J gene: TRBJ2-1
CDR3 DNA: TGTGCCAGCAGCCTAGGTGCTAGCGCTCAAAATGAGCAGTTCTTC
CDR3 protein: CASSLGASAQNEQFF

D gene: NA
clone size: few
V gene: TRBV5-6
J gene: TRBJ1-4
CDR3 DNA: TGTGCCAGCAGCCCCGGGGGAGGCTCTGGCGAAAAACTGTTTTTT
CDR3 protein: CASSPGGGSGEKLFF

D gene: NA
clone size: NA
V gene: TRBV21-1
J gene: TRBJ2-7
CDR3 DNA: TGTGCCAGCAGCATCTCCCTCGAGCAGTACTTC
CDR3 protein: CASSISLEQYF

D gene: TRBD2
clone size: NA
V gene: TRBV28
J gene: TRBJ2-7
CDR3 DNA: TGTGCCAGCAGTCGAAGCGGGAGTTACGAGCAGTACTTC
CDR3 protein: CASSRSGSYEQYF

D gene: NA
clone size: NA
V gene: TRBV10-3
J gene: TRBJ2-5
CDR3 DNA: TGTGCCACTCAGGGACCCCAAGAGACCCAGTACTTC
CDR3 protein: CATQGPQETQYF

D gene: NA
clone size: NA
V gene: TRBV20-1
J gene: TRBJ2-7
CDR3 DNA: TGCAGTGCTAAGGGGATAGGCTACGAGCAGTACTTC
CDR3 protein: CSAKGIGYEQYF

D gene: TRBD2
clone size: NA
V gene: TRBV12-3/TRBV12-4
J gene: TRBJ2-3
CDR3 DNA: TGTGCCAGCAGTTTGTGGGGGGGGGCAGATACGCAGTATTTT
CDR3 protein: CASSLWGGADTQYF

D gene: TRBD2
clone size: few
V gene: TRBV3-1
J gene: TRBJ2-3
CDR3 DNA: TGTGCCAGCAGCCTAGCGGGGGGAAAAACAGATACGCAGTATTTT
CDR3 protein: CASSLAGGKTDTQYF

D gene: TRBD1
clone size: NA
V gene: TRBV10-3
J gene: TRBJ2-7
CDR3 DNA: TGTGCCGTGGACAGGGCCCAGGGCGAGCAGTACTTC
CDR3 protein: CAVDRAQGEQYF

D gene: NA
clone size: few
V gene: TRBV2
J gene: TRBJ1-4
CDR3 DNA: TGTGCCAGCAACCGGCCGGGAGAAAATGAAAAACTGTTTTTT
CDR3 protein: CASNRPGENEKLFF

D gene: NA
clone size: once
V gene: TRBV6-6
J gene: TRBJ1-4
CDR3 DNA: TGTGCCAGCAGTTACTCGATGGGTCAAAATGAAAAACTGTTTTTT
CDR3 protein: CASSYSMGQNEKLFF

D gene: NA
clone size: few
V gene: TRBV5-6
J gene: TRBJ1-2
CDR3 DNA: TGTGCCAGCAGCTTGACAAATAATGGCTACACCTTC
CDR3 protein: CASSLTNNGYTF

D gene: NA
clone size: NA
V gene: TRBV5-4
J gene: TRBJ2-1
CDR3 DNA: TGTGCCAGCAGCTTGGCGGAGGGATCCTACAATGAGCAGTTCTTC
CDR3 protein: CASSLAEGSYNEQFF

D gene: NA
clone size: NA
V gene: TRBV20-1
J gene: TRBJ2-5
CDR3 DNA: TGCAGTGCTAGAGCTGTGGAGCAAGAGACCCAGTACTTC
CDR3 protein: CSARAVEQETQYF

D gene: NA
clone size: few
V gene: TRBV6-5
J gene: TRBJ1-2
CDR3 DNA: TGTGCCACCTCCAAGGGGGGGAACTTCGGGGGCTACACCTTC
CDR3 protein: CATSKGGNFGGYTF

D gene: NA
clone size: few
V gene: TRBV15
J gene: TRBJ2-3
CDR3 DNA: TGTGCCACCAGCAGAGTTCCGTATAGCACAGATACGCAGTATTTT
CDR3 protein: CATSRVPYSTDTQYF

D gene: TRBD2
clone size: few
V gene: TRBV20-1
J gene: TRBJ2-2
CDR3 DNA: TGCAGTGCTAGCGATCTAGCGGGGGGGACCGGGGAGCTGTTTTTT
CDR3 protein: CSASDLAGGTGELFF

D gene: NA
clone size: few
V gene: TRBV20-1
J gene: TRBJ2-3
CDR3 DNA: TGCAGTGCTAGAGATCGTGGGATTACAGATACGCAGTATTTT
CDR3 protein: CSARDRGITDTQYF

D gene: NA
clone size: few
V gene: TRBV6-5
J gene: TRBJ2-2
CDR3 DNA: TGTGCCAGCAAAGCAGGGATCGGTACCGGGGAGCTGTTTTTT
CDR3 protein: CASKAGIGTGELFF

D gene: TRBD1
clone size: few
V gene: TRBV12-3/TRBV12-4
J gene: TRBJ2-7
CDR3 DNA: TGTGCCAGCAGAGCCGGGACAGGGGACGAGCAGTACTTC
CDR3 protein: CASRAGTGDEQYF

D gene: TRBD2
clone size: NA
V gene: TRBV12-3/TRBV12-4
J gene: TRBJ2-4
CDR3 DNA: TGTGCCAGCAGACCTTGGGGGGGCATTCAGTACTTC
CDR3 protein: CASRPWGGIQYF

D gene: TRBD1
clone size: few
V gene: TRBV7-9
J gene: TRBJ1-4
CDR3 DNA: TGTGCCAGCAGCTTAGAAGGCAGGGGGCAAGACGAAAAACTGTTTTTT
CDR3 protein: CASSLEGRGQDEKLFF

D gene: NA
clone size: few
V gene: TRBV9
J gene: TRBJ1-2
CDR3 DNA: TGTGCCAGCAGCGGGGTTGGTGGCTACACCTTC
CDR3 protein: CASSGVGGYTF

D gene: NA
clone size: NA
V gene: TRBV2
J gene: TRBJ2-7
CDR3 DNA: TGTGCCGGACGGATCTCCTACGAGCAGTACTTC
CDR3 protein: CAGRISYEQYF

D gene: NA
clone size: NA
V gene: TRBV20-1
J gene: TRBJ1-6
CDR3 DNA: TGCAGTGCTAGAACGGTCGCGCAGGGAGAGTCACCCCTCCACTTT
CDR3 protein: CSARTVAQGESPLHF

D gene: TRBD2
clone size: NA
V gene: TRBV13
J gene: TRBJ2-7
CDR3 DNA: TGTGCCAGCAGCCCCCCCATTAGCGGGGGACGCGAGCAGTACTTC
CDR3 protein: CASSPPISGGREQYF

D gene: NA
clone size: NA
V gene: TRBV20-1
J gene: TRBJ2-1
CDR3 DNA: TGCAGTGCTACCCAGGGCAATGAGCAGTTCTTC
CDR3 protein: CSATQGNEQFF

D gene: NA
clone size: NA
V gene: TRBV12-3/TRBV12-4
J gene: TRBJ2-5
CDR3 DNA: TGTGCCAGCAGTTTATCCTACGCCTTCGAGACCCAGTACTTC
CDR3 protein: CASSLSYAFETQYF

D gene: NA
clone size: few
V gene: TRBV24-1
J gene: TRBJ2-1
CDR3 DNA: TGTGCCACCAGTGATTATCGTGGAGTAGGTGACGGCAATGAGCAGTTCTTC
CDR3 protein: CATSDYRGVGDGNEQFF

D gene: TRBD1
clone size: few
V gene: TRBV10-3
J gene: TRBJ1-2
CDR3 DNA: TGTGCCATCAGGCACGGACAGGCGGTCGGCTACACCTTC
CDR3 protein: CAIRHGQAVGYTF

D gene: NA
clone size: few
V gene: TRBV7-9
J gene: TRBJ2-5
CDR3 DNA: TGTGCCAGCAGCCCCGCCGCCTCCTCGGAGCAGTACTTC
CDR3 protein: CASSPAASSEQYF

D gene: NA
clone size: NA
V gene: TRBV7-3
J gene: TRBJ2-7
CDR3 DNA: TGTGCCAGCAGCTTAGGGGCCGGCCAATACGAGCAGTACTTC
CDR3 protein: CASSLGAGQYEQYF

D gene: TRBD1
clone size: NA
V gene: TRBV5-5
J gene: TRBJ1-5
CDR3 DNA: TGTGCCAGCAGCCGGCGGGGACAGGTGGCCGATCAGCCCCAGCATTTT
CDR3 protein: CASSRRGQVADQPQHF

D gene: NA
clone size: few
V gene: TRBV12-3/TRBV12-4
J gene: TRBJ1-1
CDR3 DNA: TGTGCCAGCAGTTTCCAAACACAGAACACTGAAGCTTTCTTT
CDR3 protein: CASSFQTQNTEAFF

D gene: NA
clone size: NA
V gene: TRBV28
J gene: TRBJ1-5
CDR3 DNA: TGTGCCAGCAGCCAGCCCGTCTCCAATCAGCCCCAGCATTTT
CDR3 protein: CASSQPVSNQPQHF

D gene: NA
clone size: few
V gene: TRBV20-1
J gene: TRBJ2-2
CDR3 DNA: TGCAGTGCTAGGACGTTAGGAGGTGGGGCCGGGGAGCTGTTTTTT
CDR3 protein: CSARTLGGGAGELFF

D gene: TRBD2
clone size: many
V gene: TRBV11-2
J gene: TRBJ2-5
CDR3 DNA: TGTGCCAGCAGCCCGGGGGGAGAAGAGACCCAGTACTTC
CDR3 protein: CASSPGGEETQYF

D gene: NA
clone size: few
V gene: TRBV7-9
J gene: TRBJ1-6
CDR3 DNA: TGTGCCAGCAGCTCCCGGAGGGATGAAGATAATTCACCCCTCCACTTT
CDR3 protein: CASSSRRDEDNSPLHF

D gene: NA
clone size: NA
V gene: TRBV29-1
J gene: TRBJ1-2
CDR3 DNA: TGCAGCGCCCTTCGACAGTACTGTGGCTACACCTTC
CDR3 protein: CSALRQYCGYTF

D gene: NA
clone size: NA
V gene: TRBV10-3
J gene: TRBJ2-7
CDR3 DNA: TGTGCCATTCGATTTGACAGCTCCTACGAGCAGTACTTC
CDR3 protein: CAIRFDSSYEQYF

D gene: NA
clone size: few
V gene: TRBV14
J gene: TRBJ2-7
CDR3 DNA: TGTGCCAGCAGCCCCTTCGACTTGAGCTCCTACGAGCAGTACTTC
CDR3 protein: CASSPFDLSSYEQYF

D gene: TRBD2
clone size: NA
V gene: TRBV12-3/TRBV12-4
J gene: TRBJ2-3
CDR3 DNA: TGTGCCAGCAGTCCGGGTGCTAGCGGGGCTCAAGATACGCAGTATTTT
CDR3 protein: CASSPGASGAQDTQYF

D gene: NA
clone size: NA
V gene: TRBV7-9
J gene: TRBJ1-2
CDR3 DNA: TGTGCCAGCAGTAAGGAAAACTATGGCTACACCTTC
CDR3 protein: CASSKENYGYTF

D gene: NA
clone size: NA
V gene: TRBV12-3/TRBV12-4
J gene: TRBJ1-3
CDR3 DNA: TGTGCCAGCAGTGCTTGGGGCTCTGGAAACACCATATATTTT
CDR3 protein: CASSAWGSGNTIYF

D gene: TRBD1
clone size: NA
V gene: TRBV29-1
J gene: TRBJ2-1
CDR3 DNA: TGCAGCGGGCGACAGGGTTCCTCATACAATGAGCAGTTCTTC
CDR3 protein: CSGRQGSSYNEQFF

D gene: TRBD2
clone size: NA
V gene: TRBV7-6
J gene: TRBJ2-1
CDR3 DNA: TGTGCCAGCAAGTTCAGCGGGGGGACTAATTCCTACAATGAGCAGTTCTTC
CDR3 protein: CASKFSGGTNSYNEQFF

D gene: NA
clone size: NA
V gene: TRBV7-3
J gene: TRBJ2-1
CDR3 DNA: TGTGCCAGCAGCTTAAGTAGGGACTCCCTCGATGAGCAGTTCTTC
CDR3 protein: CASSLSRDSLDEQFF

D gene: TRBD1
clone size: NA
V gene: TRBV10-3
J gene: TRBJ2-7
CDR3 DNA: TGTGCCATCAGTGAAGGTGGGACAGGGCCCTACGAGCAGTACTTC
CDR3 protein: CAISEGGTGPYEQYF

D gene: NA
clone size: few
V gene: TRBV18
J gene: TRBJ1-1
CDR3 DNA: TGTGCCAGCTCACCCGACAGGATGCTGAACACTGAAGCTTTCTTT
CDR3 protein: CASSPDRMLNTEAFF